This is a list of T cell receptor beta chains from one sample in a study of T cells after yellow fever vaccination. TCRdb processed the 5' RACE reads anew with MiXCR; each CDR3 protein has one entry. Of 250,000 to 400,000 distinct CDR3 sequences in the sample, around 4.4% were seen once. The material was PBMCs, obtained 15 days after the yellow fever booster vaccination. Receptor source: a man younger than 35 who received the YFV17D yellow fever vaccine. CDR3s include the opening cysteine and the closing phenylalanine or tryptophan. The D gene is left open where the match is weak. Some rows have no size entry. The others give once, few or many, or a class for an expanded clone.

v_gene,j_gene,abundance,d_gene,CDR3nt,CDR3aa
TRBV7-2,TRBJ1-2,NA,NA,TGTGCCAGCAGCCGTCAGGGTTTAGCTAACTATGGCTACACCTTC,CASSRQGLANYGYTF
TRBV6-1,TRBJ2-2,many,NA,TGTGCCAGCAGTGAAAACGTTAAGGCCGGGGAGCTGTTTTTT,CASSENVKAGELFF
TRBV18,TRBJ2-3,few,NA,TGTGCCAGCTCACCTGGCGGGGTTAGCACAGATACGCAGTATTTT,CASSPGGVSTDTQYF
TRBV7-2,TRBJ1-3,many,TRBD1,TGTGCCAGCACTCTCGGGACAGGGAGAGGAAACACCATATATTTT,CASTLGTGRGNTIYF
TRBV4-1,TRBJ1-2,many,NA,TGCGCCAGCAGCCGAGGAGGGGCCAGGGATCCTAACTATGACTACACCTTC,CASSRGGARDPNYDYTF
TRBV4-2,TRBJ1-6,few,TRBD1,TGTGCCAGCAGCCCCTCGACAGGGGATGTCTCCTATAATTCACCCCTCCACTTT,CASSPSTGDVSYNSPLHF
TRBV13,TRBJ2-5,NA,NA,TGTGCCAGCAGCTTATGGGAGAAAGAGACCCAGTACTTC,CASSLWEKETQYF
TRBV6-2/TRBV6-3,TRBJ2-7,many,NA,TGTGCCAGCAGTTACGTCGGACTAAACTACGAGCAGTACTTC,CASSYVGLNYEQYF
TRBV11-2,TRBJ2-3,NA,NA,TGTGCCAGCAGCTTAGGCGCCCTCACAGATACGCAGTATTTT,CASSLGALTDTQYF
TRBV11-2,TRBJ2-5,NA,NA,TGTGCCAGCAGCTTAGTTGCCAGCCAAGAGACCCAGTACTTC,CASSLVASQETQYF
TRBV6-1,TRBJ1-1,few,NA,TGTGCCAGCACCAGGGACTCCGGAGGGACTGAAGCTTTCTTT,CASTRDSGGTEAFF
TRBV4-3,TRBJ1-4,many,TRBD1,TGCGCCAGCAGCCAATCTCCCCCGGGACAGGGGCCGGAAAAACTGTTTTTT,CASSQSPPGQGPEKLFF
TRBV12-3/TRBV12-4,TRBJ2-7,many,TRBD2,TGTGCCAGCAAAGCTAGCGGAGACTACGAGCAGTACTTC,CASKASGDYEQYF
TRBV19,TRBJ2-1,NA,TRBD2,TGTGCCAGTAGTATGAGGAGCGGGGTTCAACAGTTCTTC,CASSMRSGVQQFF
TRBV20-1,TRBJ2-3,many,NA,TGCAGTGTGGAGAACGCGGCCTATACGCAGTATTTT,CSVENAAYTQYF
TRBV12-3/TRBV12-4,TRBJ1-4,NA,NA,TGTGCCAGCAGTTTTAGGACAGTCCGAGGGCTGTTTTTT,CASSFRTVRGLFF
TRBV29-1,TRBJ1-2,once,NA,TGCAGCGTTGAGCTCATGGCCTATGGCTACACCTTC,CSVELMAYGYTF
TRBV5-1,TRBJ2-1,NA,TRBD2,TGCGCCAGCATAGGACTAGCGGGGGCCTCCTACAATGAGCAGTTCTTC,CASIGLAGASYNEQFF
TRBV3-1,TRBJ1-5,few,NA,TGTGCCAGCAGCCAAGGGACAGTTGTCAATCAGCCCCAGCATTTT,CASSQGTVVNQPQHF
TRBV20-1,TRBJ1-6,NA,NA,TGCAGTGCTAGAGATGGGACTGCAGGCTATAATTCACCCCTCCACTTT,CSARDGTAGYNSPLHF
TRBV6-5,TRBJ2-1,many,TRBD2,TGTGCCAGCAGTTACTCTAGCGGGGGATACAATGAGCAGTTCTTC,CASSYSSGGYNEQFF
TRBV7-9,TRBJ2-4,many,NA,TGTGCCAGCCGCCGGGGGACAAACATTCAGTACTTC,CASRRGTNIQYF
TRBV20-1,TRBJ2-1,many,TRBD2,TGCAGTGCTAGTCGGGGGGACTACAATGAGCAGTTCTTC,CSASRGDYNEQFF
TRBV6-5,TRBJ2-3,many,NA,TGTGCCAGCAGTTACTTCGGGAGTACAGATACGCAGTATTTT,CASSYFGSTDTQYF
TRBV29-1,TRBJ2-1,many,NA,TGCAGCGTTGAAGATCTCGACACGTCCTACAATGAGCAGTTCTTC,CSVEDLDTSYNEQFF
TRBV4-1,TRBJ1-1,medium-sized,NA,TGCGCCAGCAGCCAACGGGAAGTTACTGAAGCTTTCTTT,CASSQREVTEAFF
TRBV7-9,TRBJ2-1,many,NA,TGTGCCAGCAGCGAAGTCCTCGCGGGGGCTAACAATGAGCAGTTCTTC,CASSEVLAGANNEQFF
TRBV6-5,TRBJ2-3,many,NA,TGTGCCAGCGGGTTAGCCACAGATACGCAGTATTTT,CASGLATDTQYF
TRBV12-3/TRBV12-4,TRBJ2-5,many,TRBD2,TGTGCCAGCAGTCCCGGACTAGACCAAGAGACCCAGTACTTC,CASSPGLDQETQYF
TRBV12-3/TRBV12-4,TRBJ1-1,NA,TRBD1,TGTGCCAGCAGTTCCGGGTCAGGGGGCAATACTGAAGCTTTCTTT,CASSSGSGGNTEAFF
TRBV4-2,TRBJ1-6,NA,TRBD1,TGTGCCAGCAGCCAAGTAGGGGGCGGTTCACCCCTCCACTTT,CASSQVGGGSPLHF
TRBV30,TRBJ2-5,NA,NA,TGTGCCTGGAGTGTAGAAGCGGGAGAGACCCAGTACTTC,CAWSVEAGETQYF
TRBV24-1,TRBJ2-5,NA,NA,TGTGCCACCAGTGATACTAAGGGGGGACAAGAGACCCAGTACTTC,CATSDTKGGQETQYF
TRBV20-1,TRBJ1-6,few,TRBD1,TGCAGTGCTAGACGCCAGGGGGCGGGATCACCCCTCCACTTT,CSARRQGAGSPLHF
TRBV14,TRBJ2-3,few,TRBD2,TGTGCCAGCAGCCCCCAACCGGGACTAGTAACAGATACGCAGTATTTT,CASSPQPGLVTDTQYF
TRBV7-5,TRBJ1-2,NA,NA,NA,CISVPLRDSTNYGYTF
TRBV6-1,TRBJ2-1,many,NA,TGTGCCAGCAGTTCCGGGACCGGCAAGCAGTTCTTC,CASSSGTGKQFF
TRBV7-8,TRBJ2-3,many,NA,TGTGCCAGCAGCTTAAGTGGGGGTCTAGGCACGCAGTATTTT,CASSLSGGLGTQYF
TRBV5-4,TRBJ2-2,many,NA,TGTGCCAGCAGCTTGTGGGGCGGGGAGCTGTTTTTT,CASSLWGGELFF
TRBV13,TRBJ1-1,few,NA,TGTGCCAGCAGCTTAGGGGCGGGGAGGAGGAACACTGAAGCTTTCTTT,CASSLGAGRRNTEAFF
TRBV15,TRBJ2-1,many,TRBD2,TGTGCCACCAGCAGTAGCGGGGGCCACTACAATGAGCAGTTCTTC,CATSSSGGHYNEQFF
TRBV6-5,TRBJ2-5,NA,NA,TGTGCCAGCAGACCCCCTGAGAGGGGACAGACCCAGTACTTC,CASRPPERGQTQYF
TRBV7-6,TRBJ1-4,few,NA,TGTGCCAGCAGCCGCGGGGGGTTTGGTGAAAAACTGTTTTTT,CASSRGGFGEKLFF
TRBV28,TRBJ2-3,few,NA,TGTGCGGGCGGGCGGGGTAGCACAGATACGCAGTATTTT,CAGGRGSTDTQYF
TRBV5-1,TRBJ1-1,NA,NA,TGCGCCAGCAGCTTTGTCGGGGCCACTGAAGCTTTCTTT,CASSFVGATEAFF
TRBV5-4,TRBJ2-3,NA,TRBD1,TGTGCCAGCAGCTTGAGGGACAGCCGCACAGATACGCAGTATTTT,CASSLRDSRTDTQYF